This TCR beta chain emerged from a study of shared clonotypes between healthy human individuals. V was cut by 3 bases and J by 4 bases, with 4 bases left in between. This CDR3 spans 12 amino acids. Per germline, CDR1 LNHDA and CDR2 SQIVND (reference sequence). Naive CD8 cells were CD45RO-negative, positively selected for CCR7, excluding terminally differentiated effector memory CD45RA+ cells. Method: immunoSEQ multiplex PCR; TCRdb's copy keeps in-frame clones and lacks some. The sample consists of under 850,000 clones, 85% to 95% of them appearing once. The clonotype was recovered from a man younger than 45 in good health. Sequencing was done on a sample of naive CD8+ T cells sorted from blood. The chain joins TRBV19 to TRBJ2-1, with D unclear. Here the CDR3 reads CASSMVYNEQFF. The CDR3 DNA sequence: TGTGCCAGTAGTATGGTGTACAATGAGCAGTTCTTC. Looking up the rest from reference TRBV19 and TRBJ2-1 gives the full variable domain: DGGITQSPKYLFRKEGQNVTLSCEQNLNHDAMYWYRQDPGQGLRLIYYSQIVNDFQKGDIAEGYSVSREKKESFPLTVTSAQKNPTAFYLCASSMVYNEQFFGPGTRLTVL.